The 19 T cell receptor beta chains given below trace back to one sample, sequenced in a study. From the 5' RACE reads, TCRdb called clonotypes with MiXCR, one entry per CDR3 protein. The sample has more than 10,000 distinct CDR3 sequences; about a quarter are singletons. The sequenced sample consisted of naive CD4+ T cells sorted from blood. The subset: naive CD4+ T cells, CD4+CD45RA+CD25-. The origin of the receptors is a female donor with breast cancer.

Judged by abundance, this clonotype is medium-sized. The rearrangement links TRBV18 to TRBJ1-5; D gene ambiguous. The V end was cut by 2 bases, the J end by 9 bases, with 11 bases between. Germline CDR1 reads KGHSH; CDR2 reads LQKENI. This CDR3 contains 13 residues. The chain's CDR3 is CASSPGHWGPQHF. In nucleotides, the CDR3 is TGTGCCAGCTCACCAGGCCATTGGGGGCCCCAGCATTTT.

This chain links TRBV5-1 with TRBJ1-2; maybe TRBD1 (5 bases). CDR3 size: 13 residues. The germline V gene has CDR1 SGHRS and CDR2 YFSETQ. Trimming removed 4 bases at V and 3 bases at J, with 10 bases between. CDR3 bases: TGCGCCAGCAGCGTCGGGACGGACTATGGCTACACCTTC. Translation gives CASSVGTDYGYTF.

By sample share, this clonotype is medium-sized. In DNA form, the CDR3 reads TGTGCCACCAGCTGGGGACAGGGGGACTCCTACGAGCAGTACTTC. Translated, it gives CATSWGQGDSYEQYF. V gene TRBV15 combines with J gene TRBJ2-7; 11 bases line up with TRBD1. The CDR3 runs to 15 residues. Looked up from germline, CDR1 is LNHNV and CDR2 is YYDKDF (reference sequence). After removal of 5 bases from V and 0 bases from J, the junction contained 3 bases not matched to a gene.

The V gene is TRBV7-2, the J gene TRBJ2-7; TRBD2 aligns across 15 bases. V was pared by 5 bases and J by 2 bases, with 7 bases of the junction left unmatched. CDR1 SGHTA and CDR2 FQGNSA come from the germline V gene. CDR3 length: 17 residues. CDR3 residues: CASSIRTSGRETYEQYF. Here the CDR3 DNA reads TGTGCCAGCAGCATCCGGACTAGCGGGAGGGAGACCTACGAGCAGTACTTC.

The rearrangement uses TRBV20-1 and TRBJ2-3, with D maybe TRBD2 (6 bases). The germline V and J ends were trimmed by 3 bases and 0 bases, with 7 bases remaining between them. Germline values: CDR1 DFQATT, CDR2 SNEGSKA (reference sequence). The CDR3 runs to 13 residues. The CDR3 DNA sequence: TGCAGTGCTAGCGGGAGTAGCACAGATACGCAGTATTTT. Translation: CSASGSSTDTQYF.

Written as DNA, the CDR3 is TGTGCCAGCAGTTACTCCTTAGCGGGAGGTGGCGTCAGGGAGGCCCAGTACTTC. This gives the protein CASSYSLAGGGVREAQYF. The rearrangement joins TRBV6-5 to TRBJ2-5; 10 positions agree with TRBD2. The CDR3 runs to 18 residues. Germline loops: CDR1 MNHEY, CDR2 SVGAGI. Trimming cost V 0 bases and J 9 bases; bases outside gene matches: 16.

This clonotype occurred many times. The V call is TRBV7-3, the J call TRBJ2-1, with TRBD2 matching 12 bases. This CDR3 contains 15 residues. Germline V gives CDR1 SGHTA, CDR2 FQGTGA. Germline trimming cut 5 bases from V and 9 bases from J; bases unmatched to any gene: 8. The CDR3 is CASSPRTSGMTEQFF. The CDR3 nucleotides are TGTGCCAGCAGCCCAAGGACTAGCGGGATGACTGAGCAGTTCTTC.

By its share, this clonotype is medium-sized. The chain employs TRBV29-1 and TRBJ2-4; D is unresolved. V shed 3 bases and J shed 4 bases, with 16 bases lying between them. Germline CDR1 reads SQVTM; CDR2 reads ANQGSEA. The CDR3 extends over 15 amino acids. Here the CDR3 reads CSVEVGKQNKNIQYF. The CDR3, as DNA: TGCAGCGTTGAGGTGGGGAAGCAGAATAAAAACATTCAGTACTTC.

The rearrangement joins TRBV18 to TRBJ1-3, with a weak D call TRBD1 (5 bases). The CDR3 is 14 amino acids. Germline-derived CDR1 and CDR2 are KGHSH and LQKENI. Trimming took off 3 bases at V and 8 bases at J, with 14 bases between the two ends. The chain's CDR3 is CASSPGTGRDTIYF. The CDR3 nucleotides are TGTGCCAGCTCACCCGGGACCGGGCGGGACACCATATATTTT. The full variable domain, rest sourced from reference TRBV18 and TRBJ1-3, is NAGVMQNPRHLVRRRGQEARLRCSPMKGHSHVYWYRQLPEEGLKFMVYLQKENIIDESGMPKERFSAEFPKEGPSILRIQQVVRGDSAAYFCASSPGTGRDTIYFGEGSWLTVV.

This clonotype was counted between two and nine times. The chain employs TRBV3-1 and TRBJ2-5; D is possibly TRBD1 (6 bases). CDR3 length equals 15 residues. Germline V gives CDR1 LGHDT, CDR2 YNNKEL (reference sequence). The V end was cut by 4 bases, the J end by 0 bases, with 12 bases between. CDR3 region: CASSLLGQNQETQYF. The CDR3 DNA is TGTGCCAGCAGCCTCCTAGGACAGAACCAAGAGACCCAGTACTTC.

The CDR3 coding sequence is TGTGCCAGCAGCCCAAAGCGCTCCCAAGAGACCCAGTACTTC. Translating it yields CASSPKRSQETQYF. The J gene is TRBJ2-5, the V gene TRBV7-8; no definite D call. Germline loops: CDR1 SGHVS, CDR2 FQNEAQ. V was trimmed by 5 bases and J by 1 base, leaving 11 bases between them. This CDR3 is 14 amino acids long. The full variable domain, in which reference TRBV7-8 and TRBJ2-5 provide the parts outside the CDR3, is GAGVSQSPRYKVAKRGQDVALRCDPISGHVSLFWYQQALGQGPEFLTYFQNEAQLDKSGLPSDRFFAERPEGSVSTLKIQRTQQEDSAVYLCASSPKRSQETQYFGPGTRLLVL.

CDR3 sequence: CSARDRVKRQSISPLHF. CDR3 sequence (DNA): TGCAGTGCTAGAGATCGTGTCAAGAGACAGTCTATTTCACCCCTCCACTTT. V is TRBV20-1 and J is TRBJ1-6; D possibly corresponds to TRBD1 (5 bases). Trimming took 0 bases from V and 9 from J, leaving 21 bases between them. Germline lookup yields CDR1 DFQATT and CDR2 SNEGSKA (reference sequence). This CDR3 is 17 amino acids long.

This clonotype is medium-sized (0.01 to 0.1%) by share. The V call is TRBV9, the J call TRBJ1-2; 7 nucleotides line up with TRBD1. Trimming cost V 3 bases and J 5 bases; bases outside gene matches: 10. The germline V gene has CDR1 SGDLS and CDR2 YYNGEE. This CDR3 region has 15 residues. In nucleotides, the CDR3 is TGTGCCAGCAGCGCCGGTACAGGGGAAGGTTATGGCTACACCTTC. This codes for CASSAGTGEGYGYTF.

This clonotype has at least ten counts. One end of the junction fails to match germline, which may point to a read error. The V gene is TRBV7-9, the J gene TRBJ1-2; TRBD1 aligns across 10 bases. This CDR3 comprises 13 residues. CDR1 and CDR2 from the germline V gene are SEHNR and FQNEAQ (reference sequence). The CDR3 loop reads CATGQGTLYGYPF. For the CDR3, the DNA is TGTGCCACGGGACAGGGGACCCTCTATGGCTACCCCTTC.

In regard to this clonotype: This sequence may be a read error, since a much larger clone differs from it by one base. This is likely a read error, given that the CDR3 carries no conserved phenylalanine or tryptophan at its end. The chain joins TRBV11-2 to TRBJ1-1; 7 bases fit TRBD1. V lost 3 bases to trimming and J lost 3 bases; unmatched junction nucleotides: 10. This CDR3 contains 16 residues. Germline V gene data show CDR1 as SGHAT and CDR2 as FQNNGV. The CDR3 loop reads CASSLAEGAGYTEAFS. CDR3 nucleotides: TGTGCCAGCAGCTTGGCCGAGGGGGCCGGGTACACTGAAGCTTTCTCT.

As for this clonotype: Given a much more abundant clone one base away, this may be a read error. The rearrangement uses TRBV5-1 and TRBJ2-1; the D is unclear. In germline, CDR1 is SGHRS, CDR2 YFSETQ. This CDR3 comprises 15 residues. The V gene lost 4 bases and the J gene lost 12 bases, with 23 bases spanning the gap. This chain's CDR3 is CASSLQKGRAIMQFF. DNA for the CDR3: TGCGCCAGCAGCCTTCAAAAGGGTAGGGCAATAATGCAGTTCTTC. The full variable domain, its missing parts supplied by reference TRBV5-1 and TRBJ2-1, is KAGVTQTPRYLIKTRGQQVTLSCSPISGHRSVSWYQQTPGQGLQFLFEYFSETQRNKGNFPGRFSGRQFSNSRSEMNVSTLELGDSALYLCASSLQKGRAIMQFFGPGTRLTVL.

In regard to this clonotype: This may be a read error, as it is one base from a much larger clone. V and J are TRBV5-1 and TRBJ2-1, with D possibly TRBD2 on 5 matching bases. CDR1 SGHRS and CDR2 YFSETQ come from the germline V gene. The CDR3 runs 12 residues. The CDR3, as DNA: TGCGCCAGCAGCTGGCTCGGGGATGAGCAGTCCTTC. Residues: CASSWLGDEQSF.

A word on this clonotype: A read error may explain this, as a much larger clone is one base away. The rearrangement links TRBV20-1 to TRBJ2-1; D unresolved. From germline, CDR1 is DFQATT and CDR2 SNEGSKA (reference sequence). Trimming stripped 0 bases from V and 9 bases from J, with 18 bases between. The CDR3 sequence is 15 residues long. CDR3 sequence: CSARDGSERRREQFF. The CDR3 coding sequence is TGCAGTGCTAGAGATGGGTCCGAGCGTAGGCGTGAGCAGTTCTTC.

At least ten counts were recorded for this clonotype. The rearrangement uses TRBV7-3 and TRBJ1-1, with 12 positions matching TRBD1. The J segment lost 1 base and the V segment lost 5 bases, leaving 2 bases of the junction unmatched. Looked up from germline, CDR1 is SGHTA and CDR2 is FQGTGA. This CDR3 is 15 amino acids long. CDR3 residues: CASSLGQGANTEAFF. As DNA, the CDR3 is TGTGCCAGCAGCCTGGGACAGGGGGCGAACACTGAAGCTTTCTTT.